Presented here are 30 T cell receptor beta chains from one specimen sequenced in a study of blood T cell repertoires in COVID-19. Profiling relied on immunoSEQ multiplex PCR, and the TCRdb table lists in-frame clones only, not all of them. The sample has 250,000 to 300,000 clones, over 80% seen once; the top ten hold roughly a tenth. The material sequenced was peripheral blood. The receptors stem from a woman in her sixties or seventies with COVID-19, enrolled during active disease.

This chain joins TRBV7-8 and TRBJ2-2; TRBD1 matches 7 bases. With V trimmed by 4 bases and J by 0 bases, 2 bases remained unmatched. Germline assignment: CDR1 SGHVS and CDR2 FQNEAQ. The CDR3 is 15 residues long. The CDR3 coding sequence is TGTGCCAGCAGCTCGACAGGGTCGAACACCGGGGAGCTGTTTTTT. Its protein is CASSSTGSNTGELFF.

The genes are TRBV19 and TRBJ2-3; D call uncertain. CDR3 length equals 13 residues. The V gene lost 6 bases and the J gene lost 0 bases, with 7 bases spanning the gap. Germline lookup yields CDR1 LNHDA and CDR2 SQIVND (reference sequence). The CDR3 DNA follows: TGTGCCAGTAGAGTGCAGAGCACAGATACGCAGTATTTT. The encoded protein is CASRVQSTDTQYF. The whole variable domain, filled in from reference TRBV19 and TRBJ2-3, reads DGGITQSPKYLFRKEGQNVTLSCEQNLNHDAMYWYRQDPGQGLRLIYYSQIVNDFQKGDIAEGYSVSREKKESFPLTVTSAQKNPTAFYLCASRVQSTDTQYFGPGTRLTVL.

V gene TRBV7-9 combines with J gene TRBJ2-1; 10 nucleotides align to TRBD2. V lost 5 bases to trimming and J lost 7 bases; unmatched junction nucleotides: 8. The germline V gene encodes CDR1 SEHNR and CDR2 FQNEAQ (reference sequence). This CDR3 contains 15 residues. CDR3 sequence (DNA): TGTGCCAGCAGCCTTCAGCGGGAGGGCCGGAATGAGCAGTTCTTC. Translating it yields CASSLQREGRNEQFF.

This chain's CDR3 is CASRADSSSGNTIYF. The DNA of the CDR3 is TGTGCCAGCAGGGCCGACAGTTCCTCTGGAAACACCATATATTTT. J is TRBJ1-3 and V is TRBV11-3; D possibly corresponds to TRBD1 (5 bases). CDR1 is SGHNT and CDR2 is YENEEA in the germline V gene. This CDR3 region has 15 residues. V lost 6 bases to trimming and J lost 0 bases, with 12 bases between them.

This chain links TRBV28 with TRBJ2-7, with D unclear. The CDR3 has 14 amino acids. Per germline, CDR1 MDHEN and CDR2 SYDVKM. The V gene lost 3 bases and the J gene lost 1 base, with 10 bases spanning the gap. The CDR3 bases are TGTGCCAGCAGTTTCCCTCGAGATTCCTACGAGCAGTACTTC. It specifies CASSFPRDSYEQYF. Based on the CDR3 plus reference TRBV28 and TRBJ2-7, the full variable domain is DVKVTQSSRYLVKRTGEKVFLECVQDMDHENMFWYRQDPGLGLRLIYFSYDVKMKEKGDIPEGYSVSREKKERFSLILESASTNQTSMYLCASSFPRDSYEQYFGPGTRLTVT.

CDR3 sequence: CASSLSLGGDEKLFF. The CDR3 DNA sequence: TGCGCCAGCAGCTTGTCCTTAGGGGGCGACGAAAAACTGTTTTTT. The V gene is TRBV5-1, the J gene TRBJ1-4; 7 nucleotides match TRBD1. Germline CDR1 SGHRS, CDR2 YFSETQ. Germline trimming cut 1 base from V and 8 bases from J; bases unmatched to any gene: 8. This CDR3 region has 15 residues.

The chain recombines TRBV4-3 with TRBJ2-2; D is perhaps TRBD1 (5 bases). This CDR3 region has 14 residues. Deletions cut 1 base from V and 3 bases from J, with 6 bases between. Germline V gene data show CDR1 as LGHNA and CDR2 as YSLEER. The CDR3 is CASSQVGDTGELFF. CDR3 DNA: TGCGCCAGCAGCCAAGTAGGGGACACCGGGGAGCTGTTTTTT.

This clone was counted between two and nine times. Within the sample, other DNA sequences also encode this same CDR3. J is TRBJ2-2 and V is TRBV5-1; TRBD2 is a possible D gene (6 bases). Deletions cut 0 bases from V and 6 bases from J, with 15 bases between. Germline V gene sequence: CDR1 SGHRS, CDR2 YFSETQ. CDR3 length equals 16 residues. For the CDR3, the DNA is TGCGCCAGCAGCTTGGGAGTGTCTAGCGCTGCCGGGGAGCTGTTTTTT. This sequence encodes CASSLGVSSAAGELFF.

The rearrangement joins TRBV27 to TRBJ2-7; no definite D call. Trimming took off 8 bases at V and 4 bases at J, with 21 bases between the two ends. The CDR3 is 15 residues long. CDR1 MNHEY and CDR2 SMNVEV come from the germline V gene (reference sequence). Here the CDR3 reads CASHAKFYGSYEQYF. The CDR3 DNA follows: TGTGCCAGCCACGCTAAGTTTTACGGGTCTTACGAGCAGTACTTC.

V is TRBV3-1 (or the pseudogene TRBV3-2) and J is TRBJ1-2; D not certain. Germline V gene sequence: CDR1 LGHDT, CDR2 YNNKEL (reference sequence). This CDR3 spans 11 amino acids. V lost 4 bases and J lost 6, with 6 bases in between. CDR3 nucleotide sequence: TGTGCCAGCAGCCGTTATAATGGCTACACCTTC. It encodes CASSRYNGYTF.

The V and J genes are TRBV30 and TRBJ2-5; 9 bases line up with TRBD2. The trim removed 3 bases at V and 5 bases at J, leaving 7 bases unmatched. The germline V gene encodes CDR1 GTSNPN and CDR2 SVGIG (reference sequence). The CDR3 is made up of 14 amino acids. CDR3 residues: CAWRVAGAGETQYF. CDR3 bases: TGTGCCTGGAGGGTAGCGGGAGCTGGGGAGACCCAGTACTTC. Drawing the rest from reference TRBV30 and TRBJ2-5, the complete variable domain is SQTIHQWPATLVQPVGSPLSLECTVEGTSNPNLYWYRQAAGRGLQLLFYSVGIGQISSEVPQNLSASRPQDRQFILSSKKLLLSDSGFYLCAWRVAGAGETQYFGPGTRLLVL.

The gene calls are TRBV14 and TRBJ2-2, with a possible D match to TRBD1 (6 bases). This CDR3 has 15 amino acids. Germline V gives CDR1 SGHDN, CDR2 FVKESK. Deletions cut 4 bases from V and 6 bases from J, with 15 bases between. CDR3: CASSPPTGGSGELFF. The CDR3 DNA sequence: TGTGCCAGCAGCCCCCCGACAGGCGGGTCCGGGGAGCTGTTTTTT.

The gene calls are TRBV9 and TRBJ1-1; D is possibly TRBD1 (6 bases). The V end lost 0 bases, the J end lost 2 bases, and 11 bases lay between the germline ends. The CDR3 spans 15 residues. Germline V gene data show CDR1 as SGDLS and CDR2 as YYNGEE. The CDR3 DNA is TGTGCCAGCAGCGTAGTAGGGGGGGTTAACACTGAAGCTTTCTTT. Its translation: CASSVVGGVNTEAFF.

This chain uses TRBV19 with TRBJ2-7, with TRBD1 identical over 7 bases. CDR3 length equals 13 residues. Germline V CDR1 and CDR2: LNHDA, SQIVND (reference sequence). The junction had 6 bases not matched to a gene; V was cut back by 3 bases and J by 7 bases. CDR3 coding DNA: TGTGCCAGTAGTATCGGTACAGGGGAAGAGCAGTACTTC. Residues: CASSIGTGEEQYF.

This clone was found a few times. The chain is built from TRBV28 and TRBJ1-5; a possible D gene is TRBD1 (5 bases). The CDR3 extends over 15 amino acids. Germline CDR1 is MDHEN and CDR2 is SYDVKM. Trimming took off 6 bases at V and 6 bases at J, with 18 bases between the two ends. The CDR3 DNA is TGTGCCAGCAGCCTCCCGGGGGGAGGGAGTCAGCCCCAGCATTTT. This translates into CASSLPGGGSQPQHF.

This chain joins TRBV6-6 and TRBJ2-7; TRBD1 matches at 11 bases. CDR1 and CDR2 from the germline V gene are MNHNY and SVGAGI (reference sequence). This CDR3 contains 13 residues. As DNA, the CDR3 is TGTGCCAGCAGTTTCAGATCCGGGACAGGGGGATTTGTC. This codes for CASSFRSGTGGFV.

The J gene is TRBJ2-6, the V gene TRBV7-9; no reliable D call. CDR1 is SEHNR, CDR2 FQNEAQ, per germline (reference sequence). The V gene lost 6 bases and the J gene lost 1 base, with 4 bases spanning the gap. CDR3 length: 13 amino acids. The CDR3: CASSSSGANVLTF. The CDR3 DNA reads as TGTGCCAGCAGTTCATCTGGGGCCAACGTCCTGACTTTC.

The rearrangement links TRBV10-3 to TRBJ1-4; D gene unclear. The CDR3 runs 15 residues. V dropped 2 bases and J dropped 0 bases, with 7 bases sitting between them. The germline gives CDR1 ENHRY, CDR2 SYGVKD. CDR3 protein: CAISEGTPTNEKLFF. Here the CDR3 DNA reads TGTGCCATCAGTGAGGGTACTCCAACTAATGAAAAACTGTTTTTT.

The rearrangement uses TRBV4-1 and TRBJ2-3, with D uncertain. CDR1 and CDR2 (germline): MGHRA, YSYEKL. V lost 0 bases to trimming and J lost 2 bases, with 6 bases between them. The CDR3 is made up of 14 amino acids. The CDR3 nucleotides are TGCGCCAGCAGCCAAGAGCGCATCACAGATACGCAGTATTTT. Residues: CASSQERITDTQYF.

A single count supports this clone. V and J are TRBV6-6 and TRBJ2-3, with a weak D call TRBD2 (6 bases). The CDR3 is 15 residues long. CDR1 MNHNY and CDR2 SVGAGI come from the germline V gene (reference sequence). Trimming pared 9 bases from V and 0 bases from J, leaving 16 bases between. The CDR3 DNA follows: TGTGCCAGTCAAATACGGGAGACTAGCACAGATACGCAGTATTTT. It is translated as CASQIRETSTDTQYF.

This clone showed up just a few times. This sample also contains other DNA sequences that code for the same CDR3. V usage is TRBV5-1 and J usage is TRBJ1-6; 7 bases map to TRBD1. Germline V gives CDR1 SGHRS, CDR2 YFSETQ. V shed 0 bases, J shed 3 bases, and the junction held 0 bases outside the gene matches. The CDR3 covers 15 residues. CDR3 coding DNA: TGCGCCAGCAGCTTGGGGGACAGCTATAATTCACCCCTCCACTTT. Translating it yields CASSLGDSYNSPLHF. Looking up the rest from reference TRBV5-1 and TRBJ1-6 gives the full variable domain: KAGVTQTPRYLIKTRGQQVTLSCSPISGHRSVSWYQQTPGQGLQFLFEYFSETQRNKGNFPGRFSGRQFSNSRSEMNVSTLELGDSALYLCASSLGDSYNSPLHFGNGTRLTVT.

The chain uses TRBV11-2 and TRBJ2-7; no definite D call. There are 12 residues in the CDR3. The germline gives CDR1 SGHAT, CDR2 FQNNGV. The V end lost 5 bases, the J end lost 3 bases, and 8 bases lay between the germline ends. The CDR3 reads CASSPSGYEQYF. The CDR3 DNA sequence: TGTGCCAGCAGCCCCTCCGGCTACGAGCAGTACTTC.

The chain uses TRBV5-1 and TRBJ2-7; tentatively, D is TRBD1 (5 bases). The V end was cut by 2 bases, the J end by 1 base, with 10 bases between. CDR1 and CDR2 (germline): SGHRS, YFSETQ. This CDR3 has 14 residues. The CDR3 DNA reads TGCGCCAGCAGCTTAGACAGTACATCCTACGAGCAGTACTTC. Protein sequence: CASSLDSTSYEQYF.

The CDR3 coding sequence is TGTGCCAGCAGCTTGAACCCAGATGAGCAGTTCTTC. This gives the protein CASSLNPDEQFF. This chain connects TRBV5-6 to TRBJ2-1; D gene uncertain. Germline V gene data show CDR1 as SGHDT and CDR2 as YYEEEE. The V gene lost 1 base and the J gene lost 8 bases, with 7 bases spanning the gap. The CDR3 spans 12 residues. Together with reference TRBV5-6 and TRBJ2-1, the CDR3 gives the full variable domain: DAGVTQSPTHLIKTRGQQVTLRCSPKSGHDTVSWYQQALGQGPQFIFQYYEEEERQRGNFPDRFSGHQFPNYSSELNVNALLLGDSALYLCASSLNPDEQFFGPGTRLTVL.

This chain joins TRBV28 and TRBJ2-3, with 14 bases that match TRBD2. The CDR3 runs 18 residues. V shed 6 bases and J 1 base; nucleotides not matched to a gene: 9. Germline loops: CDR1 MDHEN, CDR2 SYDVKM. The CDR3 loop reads CASSLGLAGGVGTDTQYF. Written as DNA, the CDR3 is TGTGCCAGCAGCCTAGGACTAGCGGGAGGAGTAGGCACAGATACGCAGTATTTT. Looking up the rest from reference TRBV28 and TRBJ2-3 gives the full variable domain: DVKVTQSSRYLVKRTGEKVFLECVQDMDHENMFWYRQDPGLGLRLIYFSYDVKMKEKGDIPEGYSVSREKKERFSLILESASTNQTSMYLCASSLGLAGGVGTDTQYFGPGTRLTVL.

CDR3 nucleotide sequence: TGTGCCAGCAGCCATCCCGGACTAGCGGAAAAAGAGACCCAGTACTTC. It codes for CASSHPGLAEKETQYF. The V call is TRBV3-1 (or the pseudogene TRBV3-2), the J call TRBJ2-5; 10 bases align to TRBD2. CDR3 length: 16 residues. Germline CDR1 is LGHDT and CDR2 is YNNKEL (reference sequence). V was pared by 3 bases and J by 3 bases, with 7 bases of the junction left unmatched.

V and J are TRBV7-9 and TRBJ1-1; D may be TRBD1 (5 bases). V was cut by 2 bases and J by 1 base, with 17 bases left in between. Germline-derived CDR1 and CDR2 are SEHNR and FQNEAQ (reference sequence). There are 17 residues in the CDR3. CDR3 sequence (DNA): TGTGCCAGCAGCTTATACCTCACCCGTGGACAGAACACTGAAGCTTTCTTT. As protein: CASSLYLTRGQNTEAFF.

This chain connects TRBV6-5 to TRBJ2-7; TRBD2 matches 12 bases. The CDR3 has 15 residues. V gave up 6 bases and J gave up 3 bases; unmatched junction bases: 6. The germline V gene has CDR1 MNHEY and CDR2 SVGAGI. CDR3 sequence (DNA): TGTGCCAGCAGCGACCCGGGACTAGCGGGCTACGAGCAGTACTTC. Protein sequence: CASSDPGLAGYEQYF.

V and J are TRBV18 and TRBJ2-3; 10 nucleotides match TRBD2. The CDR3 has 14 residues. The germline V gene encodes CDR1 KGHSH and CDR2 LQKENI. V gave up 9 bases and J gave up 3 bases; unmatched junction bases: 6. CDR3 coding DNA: TGTGCCAGTTCTAGCGGGAGTTGGACAGATACGCAGTATTTT. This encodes CASSSGSWTDTQYF. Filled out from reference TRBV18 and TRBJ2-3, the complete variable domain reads NAGVMQNPRHLVRRRGQEARLRCSPMKGHSHVYWYRQLPEEGLKFMVYLQKENIIDESGMPKERFSAEFPKEGPSILRIQQVVRGDSAAYFCASSSGSWTDTQYFGPGTRLTVL.

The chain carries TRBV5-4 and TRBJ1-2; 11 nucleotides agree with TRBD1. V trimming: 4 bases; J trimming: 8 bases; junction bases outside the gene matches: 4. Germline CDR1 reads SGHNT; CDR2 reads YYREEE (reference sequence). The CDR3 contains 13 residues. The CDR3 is CASSKDRGLGYTF. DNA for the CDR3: TGTGCCAGCAGCAAGGACAGGGGGCTAGGCTACACCTTC.